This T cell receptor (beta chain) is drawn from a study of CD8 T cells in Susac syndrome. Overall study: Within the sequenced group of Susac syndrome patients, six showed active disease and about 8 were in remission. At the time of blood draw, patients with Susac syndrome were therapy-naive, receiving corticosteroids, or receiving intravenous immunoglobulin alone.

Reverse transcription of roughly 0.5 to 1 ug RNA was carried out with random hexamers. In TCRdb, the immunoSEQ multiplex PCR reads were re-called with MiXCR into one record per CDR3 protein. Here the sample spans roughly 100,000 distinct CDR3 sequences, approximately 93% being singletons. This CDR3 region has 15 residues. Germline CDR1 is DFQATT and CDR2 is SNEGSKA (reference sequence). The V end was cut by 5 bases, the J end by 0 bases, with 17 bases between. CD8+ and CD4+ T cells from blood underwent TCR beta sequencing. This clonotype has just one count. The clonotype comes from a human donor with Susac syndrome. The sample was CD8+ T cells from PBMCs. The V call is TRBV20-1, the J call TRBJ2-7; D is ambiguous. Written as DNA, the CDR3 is TGCAGTGCTCGAAAGTCGGCAGGTATCTCCTACGAGCAGTACTTC. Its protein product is CSARKSAGISYEQYF.